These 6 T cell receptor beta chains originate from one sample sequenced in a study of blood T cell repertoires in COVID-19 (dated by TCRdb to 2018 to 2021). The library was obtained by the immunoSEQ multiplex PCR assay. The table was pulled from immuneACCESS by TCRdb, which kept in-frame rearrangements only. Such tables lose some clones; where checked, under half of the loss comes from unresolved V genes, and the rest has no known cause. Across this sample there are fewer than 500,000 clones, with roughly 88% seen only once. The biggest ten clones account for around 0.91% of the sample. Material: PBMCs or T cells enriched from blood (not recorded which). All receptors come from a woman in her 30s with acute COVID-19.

CDR3 coding DNA: TGTGCCTGGAGTACCGGGTTTTGGGTGGAACCCCAGCATTTT. Translated, it gives CAWSTGFWVEPQHF. J is TRBJ1-5 and V is TRBV30; D is unresolved. The germline V gene has CDR1 GTSNPN and CDR2 SVGIG (reference sequence). CDR3 length: 14 amino acids. Trimming cost V 2 bases and J 10 bases, with 18 bases left between them.

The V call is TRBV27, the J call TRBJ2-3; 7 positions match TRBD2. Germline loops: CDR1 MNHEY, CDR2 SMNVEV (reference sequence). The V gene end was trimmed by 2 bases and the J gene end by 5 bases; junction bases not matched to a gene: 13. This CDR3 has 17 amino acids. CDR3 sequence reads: CASSLRFGGGVLDTQYF. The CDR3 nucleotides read TGTGCCAGCAGTTTAAGGTTCGGCGGGGGAGTCTTAGATACGCAGTATTTT.

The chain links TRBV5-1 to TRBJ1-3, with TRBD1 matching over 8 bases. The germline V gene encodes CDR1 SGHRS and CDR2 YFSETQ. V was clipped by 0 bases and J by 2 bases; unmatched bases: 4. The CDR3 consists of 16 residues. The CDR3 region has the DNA TGCGCCAGCAGCTTGGCCGGGACAGGAACTGGAAACACCATATATTTT. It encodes CASSLAGTGTGNTIYF.

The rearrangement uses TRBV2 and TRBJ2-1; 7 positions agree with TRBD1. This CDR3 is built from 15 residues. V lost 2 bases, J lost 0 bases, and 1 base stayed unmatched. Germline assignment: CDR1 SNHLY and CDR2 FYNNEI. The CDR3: CASSESGGSYNEQFF. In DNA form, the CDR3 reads TGTGCCAGCAGTGAATCAGGGGGCTCCTACAATGAGCAGTTCTTC.

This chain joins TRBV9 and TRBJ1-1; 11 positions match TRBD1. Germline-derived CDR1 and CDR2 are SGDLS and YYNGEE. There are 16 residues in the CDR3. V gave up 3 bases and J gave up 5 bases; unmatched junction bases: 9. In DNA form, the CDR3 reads TGTGCCAGCAGCGCGGACAGGGGGCGGCTAGGAACTGAAGCTTTCTTT. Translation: CASSADRGRLGTEAFF. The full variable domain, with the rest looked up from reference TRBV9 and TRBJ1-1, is DSGVTQTPKHLITATGQRVTLRCSPRSGDLSVYWYQQSLDQGLQFLIQYYNGEERAKGNILERFSAQQFPDLHSELNLSSLELGDSALYFCASSADRGRLGTEAFFGQGTRLTVV.

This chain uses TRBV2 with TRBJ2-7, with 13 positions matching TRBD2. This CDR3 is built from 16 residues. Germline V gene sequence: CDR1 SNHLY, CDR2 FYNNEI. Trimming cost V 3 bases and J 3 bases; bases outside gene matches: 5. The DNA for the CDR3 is TGTGCCAGCAGTGACTGGACTAGCGGGGGCAACTACGAGCAGTACTTC. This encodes CASSDWTSGGNYEQYF.